A single sample gave rise to the 2 T cell receptor beta chains below, sequenced in a study of T-cell memory formation after mild COVID-19. MiXCR, applied by TCRdb to the 5' RACE reads, yields one record per CDR3 protein. The table lists 4,000 or so distinct CDR3 sequences, about 15% of them singletons. The sample taken for sequencing was PBMCs or a T cell subset sorted from them (not recorded which). All receptors come from an adult who had mild COVID-19 (a few samples of this study predate the infection). Cell type and time point are not known.

In its sample, this clonotype is medium-sized (0.01 to 0.1%). The CDR3 region has the DNA TGTGCCAGTAGCAGTCAGGGGAATCAGCCCCAGCATTTT. Encoded protein: CASSSQGNQPQHF. V usage is TRBV19 and J usage is TRBJ1-5; D is perhaps TRBD1 (6 bases). The CDR3 length is 13 residues. Germline V lookup: CDR1 LNHDA, CDR2 SQIVND (reference sequence). V lost 6 bases to trimming and J lost 4 bases, with 10 bases between them.

By its share, this clonotype is medium-sized (0.01 to 0.1%). The chain carries TRBV5-1 and TRBJ2-1, with TRBD2 identical over 15 bases. The CDR3 has 17 amino acids. Per germline, CDR1 SGHRS and CDR2 YFSETQ. Trimming at V came to 2 bases and at J to 3 bases, leaving 3 bases not matched to a gene. The DNA of the CDR3 is TGCGCCAGCAGCTTTGGGACTAGCGGGGGGCTCTACAATGAGCAGTTCTTC. Translated, it gives CASSFGTSGGLYNEQFF.